This entry is about one T cell receptor (beta chain). The antigen remains unidentified. This entry belongs to a study of cytotoxic CD8 clonotypes in ibrutinib-treated CLL. Study at large: A median about 11 months of treatment, range 6 to 36, preceded the collection of response samples. Findings and limits, study-wide: Clonality was elevated at ibrutinib response and had returned toward baseline at progression. The public clonotypes identified were infrequent and showed contraction or stability on treatment.

Researchers set a sequencing depth target of 1 in 200,000 to 1 in 1 million T cells. Using immunoSEQ multiplex PCR, the repertoire was profiled, and TCRdb retains in-frame clones only, with some absent. The table shows 150,000 or so clones, with about 80% occurring only once. The origin of this receptor is a human donor with chronic lymphocytic leukemia. The starting material was PBMCs, obtained after 12 months of ibrutinib treatment.

CDR3 in amino acids: CSVGGGRSYEQYF. As DNA, the CDR3 is TGCAGCGTTGGGGGCGGCAGAAGCTACGAGCAGTACTTC. The rearrangement uses TRBV29-1 and TRBJ2-7; possible D gene TRBD1, 5 bases. The CDR3 covers 13 residues. Germline lookup yields CDR1 SQVTM and CDR2 ANQGSEA. The ends were cut back, 4 bases at V and 3 bases at J, with 13 bases in the middle.